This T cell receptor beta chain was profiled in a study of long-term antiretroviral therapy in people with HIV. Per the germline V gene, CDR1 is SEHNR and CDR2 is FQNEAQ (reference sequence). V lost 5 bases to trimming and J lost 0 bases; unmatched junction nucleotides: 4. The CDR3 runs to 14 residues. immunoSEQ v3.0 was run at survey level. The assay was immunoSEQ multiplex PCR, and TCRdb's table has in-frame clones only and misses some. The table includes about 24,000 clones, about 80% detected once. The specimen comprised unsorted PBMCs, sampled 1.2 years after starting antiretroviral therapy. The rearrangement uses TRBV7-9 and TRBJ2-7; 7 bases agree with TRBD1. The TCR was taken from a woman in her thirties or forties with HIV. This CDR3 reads CASSAQGVSYEQYF. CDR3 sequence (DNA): TGTGCCAGCAGCGCCCAGGGGGTCTCCTACGAGCAGTACTTC.